This T cell receptor (beta chain) was documented in a study of cytomegalovirus exposure and HLA in healthy donors. Study results and limitations: The study labeled around 160 TCR beta chains cytomegalovirus-associated. Data from an earlier analysis indicated that most TCR beta V segments were productive either about 87% or about 30% of the time. A missense variant in DCLRE1C was later tied to TCR beta V- and J-gene trimming.

Although they were nominally healthy when sampled, donors likely had unrecorded immune exposures. Note on this clone: As yet, its antigen is unknown.

Amplification used 60 Vbeta primers and 13 Jbeta primers. The protocol was immunoSEQ multiplex PCR, while the TCRdb copy is restricted to in-frame clones and leaves out a portion. The sample lists some 160,000 clones, 79% occurring once. This clonotype was sampled from a woman in her forties in good health and CMV-seronegative. Sequenced input: PBMCs.

Written as DNA, the CDR3 is TGTGCCTGGAGCGCCGATACGAGACAGCCCCAGCATTTT. Translation: CAWSADTRQPQHF. V is TRBV30 and J is TRBJ1-5, with D unclear. The CDR3 spans 13 residues. Trimming removed 3 bases at V and 7 bases at J, with 13 bases between. Germline assignment: CDR1 GTSNPN and CDR2 SVGIG (reference sequence).